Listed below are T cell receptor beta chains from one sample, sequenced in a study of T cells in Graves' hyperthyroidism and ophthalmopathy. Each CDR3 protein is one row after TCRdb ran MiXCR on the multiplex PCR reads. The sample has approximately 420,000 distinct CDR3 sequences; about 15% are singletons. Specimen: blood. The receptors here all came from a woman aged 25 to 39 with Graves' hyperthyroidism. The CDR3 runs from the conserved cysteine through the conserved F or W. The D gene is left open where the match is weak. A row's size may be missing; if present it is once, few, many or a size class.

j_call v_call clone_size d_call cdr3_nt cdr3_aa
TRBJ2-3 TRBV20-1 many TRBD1 TGCAGTGCCCCTGGGACAGGGGGCGCCGGGGCTAGCACAGATACGCAGTATTTT CSAPGTGGAGASTDTQYF
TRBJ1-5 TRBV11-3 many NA TGTGCCAGCAGCTTAGACGAGCAGCCGGGAAATCAGCCCCAGCATTTT CASSLDEQPGNQPQHF
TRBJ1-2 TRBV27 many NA TGTGCCAGCAGTTTATACCCCGAAGGGAACTATGGCTACACCTTC CASSLYPEGNYGYTF
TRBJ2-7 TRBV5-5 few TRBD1 TGTGCCAGCAGCTTAATGATGCCGGGACAGGGGACCTACGAGCAGTACTTC CASSLMMPGQGTYEQYF
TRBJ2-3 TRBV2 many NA TGTGCCAGCAGTGTAGCGGAGCCTAACACAGATACGCAGTATTTT CASSVAEPNTDTQYF
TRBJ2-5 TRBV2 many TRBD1 TGTGCCAGCAGTGAAGGGGGACAGAAGGAGACCCAGTACTTC CASSEGGQKETQYF
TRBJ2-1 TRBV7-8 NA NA TGTGCCAGCAGCGCCTGGGGGTATCGGAGCTCCTACAATGAGCAGTTCTTC CASSAWGYRSSYNEQFF
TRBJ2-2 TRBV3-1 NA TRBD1 TGTGCCAGCAGCCGGACAGGAGGGGAGCTGTTTTTT CASSRTGGELFF
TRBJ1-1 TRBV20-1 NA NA TGCAGTGCTAGATTAGACCCGAACACTGAAGCTTTCTTT CSARLDPNTEAFF
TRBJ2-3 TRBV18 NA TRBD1 TGTGCCAGCTCAATTCAGGGACAGGGACGCGATACGCAGTATTTT CASSIQGQGRDTQYF
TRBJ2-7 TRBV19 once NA TGTGCCAGTAGTATAATGGACGGGAGTATCTACGAGCAGTACTTC CASSIMDGSIYEQYF
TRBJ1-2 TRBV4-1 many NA TGCGCCAGCAGCCAAGATCAGACAGTTTATGGCTACACCTTC CASSQDQTVYGYTF
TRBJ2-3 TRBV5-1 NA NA TGCGCCAGCAGCCCTGAGGTCGATACGCAGTATTTT CASSPEVDTQYF
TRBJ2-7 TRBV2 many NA TGTGCCAGCAGCGAAGGCCCACTCTGGGAGCAGTACTTC CASSEGPLWEQYF
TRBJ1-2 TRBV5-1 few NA TGCGCCAGCAGCTTGGACAGGGCGGGCTACACCTTC CASSLDRAGYTF
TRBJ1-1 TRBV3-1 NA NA TGTGCCAGCAGCCAATATACAGGGATTGAAGCTTTCTTT CASSQYTGIEAFF
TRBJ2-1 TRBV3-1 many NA TGTGCCAGCAGCCGTAGCGAAAACAATGAGCAGTTCTTC CASSRSENNEQFF
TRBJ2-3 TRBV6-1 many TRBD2 TGTGCCAGCACTCCGACGGGACTAGCGGGAGATACGCAGTATTTT CASTPTGLAGDTQYF
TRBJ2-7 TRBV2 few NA TGTGCCAGCAGTCCACTGGGCGAGCAGTACTTC CASSPLGEQYF
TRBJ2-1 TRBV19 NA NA TGTGCCAAACCGAAACAGGGAATTTCCTACAATGAGCAGTTCTTC CAKPKQGISYNEQFF
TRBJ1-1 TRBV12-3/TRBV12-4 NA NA TGTGCCAGCAGTTTGAAGGGTTGGGACACTGGAGCTTTCTTT CASSLKGWDTGAFF
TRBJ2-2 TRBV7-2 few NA TGTGCCAGCAGCTTCGGCTTGGTGGAGCTGTTTTTT CASSFGLVELFF
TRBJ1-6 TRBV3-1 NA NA TGTGCCAGCAGCCAACAGGGGCAAATACTTTATAATTCACCCCTCCACTTT CASSQQGQILYNSPLHF
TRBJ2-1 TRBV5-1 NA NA TGCGCCAGCAGCTTGGAACCTTTTGGGGGGGAGCAGTTCTTC CASSLEPFGGEQFF
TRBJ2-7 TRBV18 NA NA TGTGCCAGCTCACAGGGTTTCTCCTACGAGCAGTACTTC CASSQGFSYEQYF
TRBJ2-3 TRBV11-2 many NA TGTGCCAGCAGCCGTGGATCTACTAGCACAGATACGCAGTATTTT CASSRGSTSTDTQYF
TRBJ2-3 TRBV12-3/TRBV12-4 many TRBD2 TGTGCCAGCAGTCCGACTAGCGACAGCACAGATACGCAGTATTTT CASSPTSDSTDTQYF
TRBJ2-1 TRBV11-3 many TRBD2 TGTGCCAGCAGCTTAGCGGCGGGAGGGCCCAATGAGCAGTTCTTC CASSLAAGGPNEQFF
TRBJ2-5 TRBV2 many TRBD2 TGTGCCAGCAGCCAAAGCGGGGCGCAAGAGACCCAGTACTTC CASSQSGAQETQYF
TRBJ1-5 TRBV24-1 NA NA TGTGCCACCAGTGGACATAGCAATCAGCCCCAGCATTTT CATSGHSNQPQHF
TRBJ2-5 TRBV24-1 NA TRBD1 TGTGCCACCAGTGATTCCGGACAGGAACAAGAGACCCAGTACTTC CATSDSGQEQETQYF
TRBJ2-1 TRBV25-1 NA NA TGTGCCAGCCGACAGGCGGGTTTGGACAATGAGCAGTTCTTC CASRQAGLDNEQFF
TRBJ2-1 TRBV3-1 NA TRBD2 TGTGCCAGCAGCCAAGTTATCCCCGGAAATAGCGGGAGGGCCCACGAGTTCTTC CASSQVIPGNSGRAHEFF
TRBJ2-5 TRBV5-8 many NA TGTGCCAGCAGCTTGCGCAGCCAAGAGACCCAGTACTTC CASSLRSQETQYF
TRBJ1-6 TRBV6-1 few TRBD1 TGTGCCAGCAGATCGGACAGGGGGTGGAATTCACCCCTCCACTTT CASRSDRGWNSPLHF
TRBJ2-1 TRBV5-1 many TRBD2 TGCGCCAGCAGCTATGGGACTAGCGGGAGTTCACAAAATGAGCAGTTCTTC CASSYGTSGSSQNEQFF
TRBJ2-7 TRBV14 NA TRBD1 TGTGCCAGCAGCCCAGGGACAGATATCTACGAGCAGTACTTC CASSPGTDIYEQYF
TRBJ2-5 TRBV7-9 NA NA TGTGCCAGCGGCCAGGTGGCTTACCAAGAGACCCAGTACTTC CASGQVAYQETQYF
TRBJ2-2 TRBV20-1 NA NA TGCAGTGCTAGCGCTGGGGCCACCGGGGAGCTGTTTTTT CSASAGATGELFF
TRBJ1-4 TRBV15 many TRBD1 TGTGCCACCAGCACCGGGACAGATGAAAAACTGTTTTTT CATSTGTDEKLFF
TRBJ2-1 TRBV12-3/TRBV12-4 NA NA TGTGCCAGCAGTTTCAACCCGTCCAATGAGCAGTTCTTC CASSFNPSNEQFF
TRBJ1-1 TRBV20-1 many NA TGCAGTGCTAGTGAGGCGGGGGACCGGACCGGGAAAGCTTTCTTT CSASEAGDRTGKAFF
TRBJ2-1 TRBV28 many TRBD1 TGTGCCACCATGCTCCGGACAGGGGCATACAATGAGCAGTTCTTC CATMLRTGAYNEQFF
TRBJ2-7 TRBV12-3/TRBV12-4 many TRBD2 TGTGCCAGCAGGCCCGGGGGGGCCTTGAACGAGCAGTACTTC CASRPGGALNEQYF
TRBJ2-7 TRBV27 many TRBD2 TGTGCCAGCAGTCCTCGGACTAGCGGGGGGTCCTACGAGCAGTACTTC CASSPRTSGGSYEQYF
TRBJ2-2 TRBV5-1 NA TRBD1 TGCGCCAGCAGCCTAAAAAACAGGGGTTCCGGGGAGCTGTTTTTT CASSLKNRGSGELFF
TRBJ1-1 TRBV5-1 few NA TGCGCCAGCAGCTCAGGGTCCGACACTGAAGCTTTCTTT CASSSGSDTEAFF